The 3 T cell receptor beta chains below come from one sample, sequenced in a study of T cell changes during pregnancy in multiple sclerosis (dated by TCRdb to between 2018 and 2021). Preparation of the library involved the immunoSEQ multiplex PCR assay. Sourced from immuneACCESS, this table was stored by TCRdb with only in-frame sequences that have V and J called. A share of the clones is absent; for the studies checked, an unresolved V gene accounts for under half, and the remainder has no known explanation. This sample gives around 41,000 clones in total; 85% to 95% of them show up just once. The ten top clones hold over 0.3% of the sample. The sequences come from CD4+ T cells from peripheral blood mononuclear cells, collected in the third trimester of pregnancy. These receptors all stem from a female donor in good health, enrolled as a control in a pregnancy study.

The genes are TRBV10-2 and TRBJ2-2; 11 positions agree with TRBD2. The germline V gene encodes CDR1 WSHSY and CDR2 SAAADI. The CDR3 contains 17 residues. V trimming: 2 bases; J trimming: 7 bases; junction bases outside the gene matches: 9. The CDR3 region has the DNA TGCGCCAGCAGTGAGCTTAGCGGGAGGGCCCTAGTCGGGGAGCTGTTTTTT. Encoded protein: CASSELSGRALVGELFF.

This chain joins TRBV5-1 and TRBJ2-6; maybe TRBD1 (5 bases). The germline V and J ends were trimmed by 0 bases and 4 bases, with 14 bases remaining between them. Looked up from germline, CDR1 is SGHRS and CDR2 is YFSETQ. This CDR3 contains 17 residues. The CDR3 DNA follows: TGCGCCAGCAGCTTGGGCAGGGTCGGGTACGGGGCCAACGTCCTGACTTTC. Its translation: CASSLGRVGYGANVLTF. Variable domain in full (rest from reference TRBV5-1 and TRBJ2-6): KAGVTQTPRYLIKTRGQQVTLSCSPISGHRSVSWYQQTPGQGLQFLFEYFSETQRNKGNFPGRFSGRQFSNSRSEMNVSTLELGDSALYLCASSLGRVGYGANVLTFGAGSRLTVL.

This chain connects TRBV19 to TRBJ2-1; 12 bases agree with TRBD1. The CDR3 has 16 residues. With 1 base clipped from V and 6 bases from J, the junction kept 4 bases outside the gene matches. Germline V gene sequence: CDR1 LNHDA, CDR2 SQIVND (reference sequence). DNA for the CDR3: TGTGCCAGTAGTATAGTTGGGACAGGGGGCTTCAATGAGCAGTTCTTC. Protein sequence: CASSIVGTGGFNEQFF.